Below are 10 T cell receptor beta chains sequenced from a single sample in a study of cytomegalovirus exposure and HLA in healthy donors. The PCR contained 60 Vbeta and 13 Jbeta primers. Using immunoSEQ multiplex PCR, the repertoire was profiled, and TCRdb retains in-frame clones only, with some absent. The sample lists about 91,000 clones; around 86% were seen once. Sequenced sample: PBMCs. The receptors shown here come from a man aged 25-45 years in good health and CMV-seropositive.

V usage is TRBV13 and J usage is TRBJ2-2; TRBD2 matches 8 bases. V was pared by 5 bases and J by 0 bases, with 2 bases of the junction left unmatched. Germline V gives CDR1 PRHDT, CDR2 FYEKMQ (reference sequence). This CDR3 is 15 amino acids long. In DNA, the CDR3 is TGTGCCAGCAGCCGAGCGGGAGCGAACACCGGGGAGCTGTTTTTT. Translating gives CASSRAGANTGELFF.

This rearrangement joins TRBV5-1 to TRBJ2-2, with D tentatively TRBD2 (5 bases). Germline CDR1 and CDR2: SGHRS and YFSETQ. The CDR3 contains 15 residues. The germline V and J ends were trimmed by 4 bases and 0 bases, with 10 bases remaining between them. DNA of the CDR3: TGCGCCAGCAGCCTGCGCGGGTCGAACACCGGGGAGCTGTTTTTT. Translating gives CASSLRGSNTGELFF.

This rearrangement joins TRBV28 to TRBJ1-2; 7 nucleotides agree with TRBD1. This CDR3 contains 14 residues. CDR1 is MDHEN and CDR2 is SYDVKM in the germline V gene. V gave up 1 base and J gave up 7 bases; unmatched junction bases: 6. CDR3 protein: CASSLSNRGGGYTF. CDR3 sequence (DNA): TGTGCCAGCAGTTTATCTAACAGGGGAGGTGGCTACACCTTC.

The CDR3 DNA reads as TGTGCCACCAGCAGGGAGGGACAGGGCAATCAGCCCCAGCATTTT. Translated, it gives CATSREGQGNQPQHF. The gene calls are TRBV15 and TRBJ1-5; TRBD1 matches at 8 bases. V shed 3 bases and J 2 bases; nucleotides not matched to a gene: 3. Germline V gene sequence: CDR1 LNHNV, CDR2 YYDKDF (reference sequence). The CDR3 consists of 15 residues.

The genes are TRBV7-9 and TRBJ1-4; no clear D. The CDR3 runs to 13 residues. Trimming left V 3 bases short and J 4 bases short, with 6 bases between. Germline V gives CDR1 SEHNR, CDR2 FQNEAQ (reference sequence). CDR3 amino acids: CASSLRGNEKLFF. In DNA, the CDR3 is TGTGCCAGCAGCTTGCGGGGTAATGAAAAACTGTTTTTT.

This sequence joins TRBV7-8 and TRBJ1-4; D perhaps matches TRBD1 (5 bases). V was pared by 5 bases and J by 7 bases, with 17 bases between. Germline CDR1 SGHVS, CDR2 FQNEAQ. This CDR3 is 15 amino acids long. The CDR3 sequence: CASSVQEGAFEKLFF. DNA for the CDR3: TGTGCCAGCAGCGTACAAGAAGGGGCGTTTGAAAAACTGTTTTTT.

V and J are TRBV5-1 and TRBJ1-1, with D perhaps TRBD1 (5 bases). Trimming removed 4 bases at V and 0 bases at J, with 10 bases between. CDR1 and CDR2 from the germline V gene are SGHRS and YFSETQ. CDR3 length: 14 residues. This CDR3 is CASSRTGMNTEAFF. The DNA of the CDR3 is TGCGCCAGCAGCAGAACAGGCATGAACACTGAAGCTTTCTTT. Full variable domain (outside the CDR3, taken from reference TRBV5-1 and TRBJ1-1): KAGVTQTPRYLIKTRGQQVTLSCSPISGHRSVSWYQQTPGQGLQFLFEYFSETQRNKGNFPGRFSGRQFSNSRSEMNVSTLELGDSALYLCASSRTGMNTEAFFGQGTRLTVV.

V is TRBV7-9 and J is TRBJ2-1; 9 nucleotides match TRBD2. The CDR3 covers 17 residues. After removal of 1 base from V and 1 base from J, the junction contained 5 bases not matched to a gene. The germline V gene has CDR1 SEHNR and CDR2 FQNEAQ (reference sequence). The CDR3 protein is CASSLVGSGRSYNEQFF. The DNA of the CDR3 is TGTGCCAGCAGCTTAGTCGGTAGCGGGAGATCCTACAATGAGCAGTTCTTC.

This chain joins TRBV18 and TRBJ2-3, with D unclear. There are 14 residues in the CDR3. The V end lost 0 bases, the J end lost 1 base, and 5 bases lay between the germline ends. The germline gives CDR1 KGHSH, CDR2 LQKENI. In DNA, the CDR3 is TGTGCCAGCTCACCACCGGCACGCACAGATACGCAGTATTTT. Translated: CASSPPARTDTQYF.

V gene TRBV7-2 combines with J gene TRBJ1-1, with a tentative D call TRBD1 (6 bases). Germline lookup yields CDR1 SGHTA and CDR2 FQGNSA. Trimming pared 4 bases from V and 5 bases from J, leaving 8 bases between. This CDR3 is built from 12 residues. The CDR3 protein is CASSSQGTEAFF. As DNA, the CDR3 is TGTGCCAGCAGCTCCCAGGGGACTGAAGCTTTCTTT.